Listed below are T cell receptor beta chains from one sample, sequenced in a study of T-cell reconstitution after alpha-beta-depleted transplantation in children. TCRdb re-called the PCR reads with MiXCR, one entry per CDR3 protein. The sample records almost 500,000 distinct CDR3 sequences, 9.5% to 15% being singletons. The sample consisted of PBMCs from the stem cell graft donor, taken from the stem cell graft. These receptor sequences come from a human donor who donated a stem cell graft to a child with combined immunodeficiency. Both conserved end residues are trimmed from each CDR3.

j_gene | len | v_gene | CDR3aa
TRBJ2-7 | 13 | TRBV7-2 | ASSSRGQETYEQY
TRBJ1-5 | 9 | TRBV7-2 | ASSYNQPQH
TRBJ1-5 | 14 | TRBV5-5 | ASSLVFSLGNQPQH
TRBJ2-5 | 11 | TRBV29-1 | SVEMGVGETQY
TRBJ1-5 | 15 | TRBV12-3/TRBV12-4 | ASSIARDPSPNQPQH
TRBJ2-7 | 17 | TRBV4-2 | ASSQDTQGGSGSIDEQY
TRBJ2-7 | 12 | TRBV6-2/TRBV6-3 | ASSRTGDFYEQY
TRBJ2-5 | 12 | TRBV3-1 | ASSQIRQGETQY
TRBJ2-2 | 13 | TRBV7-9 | ASEPPRAGTGELF
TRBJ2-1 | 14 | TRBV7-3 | ASSSDLAGGFGEQF
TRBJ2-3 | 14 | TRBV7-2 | ASSPPAGVRADTQY
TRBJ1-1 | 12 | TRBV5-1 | ASSSVAGATEAF
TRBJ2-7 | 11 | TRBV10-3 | AISGGSGYEQY
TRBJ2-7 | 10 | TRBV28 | ASSEPSLEQY
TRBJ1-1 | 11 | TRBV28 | ASSLSGGREAF
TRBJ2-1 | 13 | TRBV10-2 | ASRWVGGGAIEQF
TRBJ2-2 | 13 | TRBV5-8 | ASSFLAGFTGELF
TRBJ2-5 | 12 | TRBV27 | ASRDRGLGETQY
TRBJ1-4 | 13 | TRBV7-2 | ASSLHLDRQEKLF
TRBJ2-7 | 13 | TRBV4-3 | ASSQETDASYEQY
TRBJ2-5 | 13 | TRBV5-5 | ASSFREGSMETQY
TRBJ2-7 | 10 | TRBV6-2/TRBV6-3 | ASSISVHEQY
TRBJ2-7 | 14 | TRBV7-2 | ASRRVGTPTNYEQY
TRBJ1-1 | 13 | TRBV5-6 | ASSINREGHTEAF
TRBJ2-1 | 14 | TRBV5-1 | ASSLAALSSYNEQF
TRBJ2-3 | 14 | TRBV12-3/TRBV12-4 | ASSLNLAGGTDTQY
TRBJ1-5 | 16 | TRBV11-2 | ASSLEVWESTSNQPQH
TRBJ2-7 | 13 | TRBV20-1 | SAFPSGTSDYEQY
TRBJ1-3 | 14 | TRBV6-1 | ASSIDRFQGGNTIY
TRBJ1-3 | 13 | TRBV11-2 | ASSDTGTGSNTIY
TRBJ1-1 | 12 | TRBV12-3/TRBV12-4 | ASSSGPPGTEAF
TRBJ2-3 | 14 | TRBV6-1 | ASSTSLAGGTVTQY
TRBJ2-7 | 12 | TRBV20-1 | SARGPSGGYEQY
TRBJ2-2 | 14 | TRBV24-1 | ATSDWSKEFQGELF
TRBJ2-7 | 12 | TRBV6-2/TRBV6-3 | ATNHDRGSYEQY
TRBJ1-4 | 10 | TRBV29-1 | SVEGSYEKLF
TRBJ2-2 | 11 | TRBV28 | ASTKDFTGELF